The present TCR beta chain was sequenced within a study of T cell repertoires in cytomegalovirus infection. Study-level background: Matching HLA type, along with CMV infection, was indicated by public TCR beta signatures. Study results and caveats: The ex vivo response was dominated by HLA-C-restricted CMV-specific TCR beta clonotypes. Cumulative frequency of public TCR beta families picked out carriers of CMV plus the relevant HLA.

This clonotype was recorded a few times. The antigen is not known. MiXCR was run by TCRdb on the reads, yielding one entry per CDR3 protein. Among approximately 170,000 distinct CDR3 sequences listed, more than 15% were seen once. The germline V gene has CDR1 ENHRY and CDR2 SYGVKD. Deletions cut 2 bases from V and 2 bases from J, with 7 bases between. The CDR3 contains 13 residues. The chain has TRBV10-3 and TRBJ2-7, with D perhaps TRBD2 (5 bases). The sequencing input was CD8+ T cells from PBMCs. This sequence originates from a human donor in good health (CMV status not recorded). Some clones in this sample may be carry-over from other donors' samples. The CDR3 DNA reads TGTGCCATCAGTGAGGAGAGGGCCTACGAGCAGTACTTC. Its protein is CAISEERAYEQYF.